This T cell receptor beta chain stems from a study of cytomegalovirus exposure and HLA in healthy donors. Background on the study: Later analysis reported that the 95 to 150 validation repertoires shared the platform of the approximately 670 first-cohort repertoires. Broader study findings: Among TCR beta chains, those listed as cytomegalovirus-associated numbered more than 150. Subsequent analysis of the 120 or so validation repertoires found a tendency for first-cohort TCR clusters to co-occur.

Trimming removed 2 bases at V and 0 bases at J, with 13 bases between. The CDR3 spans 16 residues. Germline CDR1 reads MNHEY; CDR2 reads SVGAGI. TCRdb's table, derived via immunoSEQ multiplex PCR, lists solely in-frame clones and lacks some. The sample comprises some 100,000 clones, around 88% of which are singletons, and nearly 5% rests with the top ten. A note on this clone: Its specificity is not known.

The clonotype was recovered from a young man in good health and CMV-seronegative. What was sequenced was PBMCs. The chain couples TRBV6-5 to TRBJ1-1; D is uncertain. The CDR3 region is CASSYRLGRLNTEAFF. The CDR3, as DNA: TGTGCCAGCAGTTACCGGCTCGGGAGACTGAACACTGAAGCTTTCTTT.